This is a list of T cell receptor beta chains from one sample in a study of monozygotic twins with inflammatory bowel disease. Each CDR3 protein gets one entry in TCRdb, which reprocessed the 5' RACE reads and gives no DNA. The sample totals around 450,000 distinct CDR3 sequences; its top ten clones hold 2.4%. Sample: blood. These receptors originate from a human donor with ulcerative colitis or Crohn's disease, or a healthy co-twin of an affected twin (not recorded which). Each CDR3 is given with its conserved first and last residue.

J: TRBJ2-1; V: TRBV6-2/TRBV6-3; CDR3: CASSVKTSGLSYNEQFF
J: TRBJ2-7; V: TRBV20-1; CDR3: CSAVNSGGAFSYEQYF
J: TRBJ2-5; V: TRBV7-9; CDR3: CASSLNGGGPQETQYF
J: TRBJ1-1; V: TRBV7-2; CDR3: CASSLEVLEAFF
J: TRBJ2-3; V: TRBV6-5; CDR3: CASSYSGTSEGTQYF
J: TRBJ2-2; V: TRBV7-8; CDR3: CASSSTAPTGELFF
J: TRBJ2-5; V: TRBV10-3; CDR3: CAISATSGIETQYF
J: TRBJ2-7; V: TRBV20-1; CDR3: CSIGWGGSSYEQYF
J: TRBJ2-2; V: TRBV19; CDR3: CASSIDSGSGELFF
J: TRBJ1-1; V: TRBV20-1; CDR3: CSAGGRMNTEAFF
J: TRBJ2-2; V: TRBV5-6; CDR3: CASSLSPGELFF
J: TRBJ1-4; V: TRBV27; CDR3: CASSTRGGEKLFF
J: TRBJ1-4; V: TRBV7-2; CDR3: CASSRTQGSEKLFF